This is a list of T cell receptor beta chains from one sample in a study of blood T cell repertoires in COVID-19. TCRdb keeps only in-frame clones here, not all; method: immunoSEQ multiplex PCR. Here the sample spans around 150,000 clones, under 85% being singletons. Sequencing was performed on peripheral blood. Source of these receptors: a woman of 80 years or more with acute or convalescent COVID-19. Both conserved end residues are part of each CDR3. Rows may omit the clone size; those that give it use once, few, many or a size class.

clone_size	v_call	j_call	cdr3_aa
.	TRBV2	TRBJ2-1	CASSAERGGLFF
.	TRBV29-1	TRBJ1-4	CSVSRTAGGEKLFF
.	TRBV27	TRBJ2-6	CASSLKAGNAAGANVLTF
.	TRBV10-3	TRBJ1-2	CAISVQSNYGYTF
once	TRBV30	TRBJ1-5	CAWSNRENQPQHF
once	TRBV27	TRBJ1-2	CASSLSAQNYGYTF
.	TRBV6-5	TRBJ1-1	CASSPQEVRTEAFF
.	TRBV19	TRBJ2-1	CASSIGDRENNEQFF
.	TRBV6-5	TRBJ1-2	CASSYSNVQGVYGYTF
.	TRBV25-1	TRBJ1-6	CASSIRGQPNSPLHF
.	TRBV27	TRBJ1-4	CASSSRVGQGHEKLFF
few	TRBV7-3	TRBJ1-1	CASSQQGAQNTEAFF
.	TRBV4-1	TRBJ1-1	CASSQEGTWDTLNTEAFF
.	TRBV6-6	TRBJ1-2	CASSYGDRGNYGYTF
.	TRBV19	TRBJ1-1	CASSSAVVTEAFF
.	TRBV6-5	TRBJ1-6	CASRDGTTYNSPLHF
.	TRBV7-3	TRBJ1-3	CASSLTAGGGNTIYF
.	TRBV19	TRBJ1-5	CASSIQGGTNQPQHF
once	TRBV5-4	TRBJ2-6	CASSARDRGLHSGANVLTF
.	TRBV6-1	TRBJ1-1	CASSDRGGLEAFF
.	TRBV29-1	TRBJ1-3	CSAADRTGNTIYF
few	TRBV5-1	TRBJ2-5	CASSWGRGTLSVETQYF
.	TRBV12-3/TRBV12-4	TRBJ2-7	CASRRTGTYEQYF
few	TRBV5-1	TRBJ2-7	CASSNNYEQYF
.	TRBV7-6	TRBJ1-1	CASSLGRVTEAFF
.	TRBV30	TRBJ1-6	CAWSPGTGISPLHF
.	TRBV6-2/TRBV6-3	TRBJ2-1	CASSLSGTGLFF
.	TRBV3-1/TRBV3-2	TRBJ2-3	CASSQEASLPDTQYF
.	TRBV19	TRBJ2-3	CASSGRTGTRGTDTQYF
.	TRBV7-9	TRBJ2-1	CASSPEGLYNEQFF
.	TRBV5-1	TRBJ2-3	CASSLGAGREGTDTQYF
.	TRBV3-1/TRBV3-2	TRBJ2-2	CASHGNYGELFF